This T cell receptor beta chain was found in a study of OX40 agonist ivuxolimab in advanced cancers. By sample fraction, this clone is medium-sized. The CDR3 length is 13 residues. CDR1 and CDR2 from the germline V gene are SGHRS and YFSETQ. The V end was cut by 0 bases, the J end by 3 bases, with 6 bases between. The table came from immunoSEQ multiplex PCR; TCRdb's copy has only in-frame clones and leaves some out. Seen here are about 46,000 clones, more than 80% observed once, and the top ten hold 10% to 15%. The material sequenced was CD4+ or CD8+ T cells sorted from blood, taken in a trial of the OX40 agonist ivuxolimab. The chain couples TRBV5-1 to TRBJ1-1; unclear D gene. This clonotype was obtained from an adult with an advanced solid tumor such as melanoma, head and neck, liver or kidney cancer. The CDR3 loop is CASSLVSYTEAFF. The CDR3 DNA is TGCGCCAGCAGCTTGGTTAGTTACACTGAAGCTTTCTTT. Supplemented by reference TRBV5-1 and TRBJ1-1, the full variable domain reads KAGVTQTPRYLIKTRGQQVTLSCSPISGHRSVSWYQQTPGQGLQFLFEYFSETQRNKGNFPGRFSGRQFSNSRSEMNVSTLELGDSALYLCASSLVSYTEAFFGQGTRLTVV.